Following are 10 T cell receptor beta chains from one sample sequenced in a study of T-cell memory formation after mild COVID-19. TCRdb independently ran MiXCR on the 5' RACE reads; one entry per CDR3 protein. The data show fewer than 550,000 distinct CDR3 sequences, around 20% seen once. Source material: PBMCs or a T cell subset sorted from them (not recorded which). Receptor source: an adult woman who had mild COVID-19 (a few samples of this study predate the infection). Cell type and time point are not known.

This clonotype came up a few times. V usage is TRBV6-5 and J usage is TRBJ1-4, with a weak D call TRBD1 (5 bases). The V gene lost 7 bases and the J gene lost 7 bases, with 22 bases spanning the gap. This CDR3 comprises 16 residues. The germline V gene encodes CDR1 MNHEY and CDR2 SVGAGI. The CDR3 region is CASTGGGIGGSEKLFF. CDR3 bases: TGTGCCAGCACTGGGGGAGGGATCGGGGGTTCTGAAAAACTGTTTTTT.

The chain combines TRBV7-9 with TRBJ2-5, with 9 bases lining up with TRBD2. With V trimmed by 8 bases and J by 0 bases, 13 bases remained unmatched. Looked up from germline, CDR1 is SEHNR and CDR2 is FQNEAQ (reference sequence). This CDR3 region has 17 residues. In nucleotides, the CDR3 is TGTGCCAGCGCCCCGATAGCGGGGGCCGAGTACCAAGAGACCCAGTACTTC. Its translation is CASAPIAGAEYQETQYF.

The chain recombines TRBV6-1 with TRBJ2-2, with 8 bases matching TRBD1. With 4 bases clipped from V and 1 base from J, the junction kept 8 bases outside the gene matches. Germline CDR1 is MNHNS and CDR2 is SASEGT. The CDR3 runs 17 residues. The CDR3 nucleotides are TGTGCCAGCAGTGTAGTAGCAGGGGGCTGGAACACCGGGGAGCTGTTTTTT. Its protein is CASSVVAGGWNTGELFF.

The V and J genes are TRBV6-5 and TRBJ2-5, with D unresolved. The CDR3 sequence is 15 residues long. The V gene lost 5 bases and the J gene lost 4 bases, with 17 bases spanning the gap. The germline gives CDR1 MNHEY, CDR2 SVGAGI. Here the CDR3 DNA reads TGTGCCAGCAGTACGGTTTCCAGACGAGGAGAGACCCAGTACTTC. Translation gives CASSTVSRRGETQYF.

V usage is TRBV7-2 and J usage is TRBJ1-1; 7 nucleotides line up with TRBD1. After removal of 5 bases from V and 1 base from J, the junction contained 4 bases not matched to a gene. CDR3 size: 14 residues. From germline, CDR1 is SGHTA and CDR2 FQGNSA. CDR3 in amino acids: CASSGGQPNTEAFF. The CDR3 DNA reads as TGTGCCAGCAGCGGGGGACAGCCGAACACTGAAGCTTTCTTT.

This chain links TRBV20-1 with TRBJ2-1; possibly TRBD1 or TRBD2 for D (6 bases each). Trimming cost V 3 bases and J 4 bases, with 16 bases left between them. The CDR3 is 15 amino acids. Germline CDR1 DFQATT, CDR2 SNEGSKA (reference sequence). Written as DNA, the CDR3 is TGCAGTGCTAGGAGAGGGGGGACAAATTACAATGAGCAGTTCTTC. It specifies CSARRGGTNYNEQFF.

This clonotype has only a few counts. The rearrangement joins TRBV7-9 to TRBJ2-3; TRBD2 matches 15 bases. Germline-derived CDR1 and CDR2 are SEHNR and FQNEAQ (reference sequence). This CDR3 is built from 19 residues. V lost 5 bases, J lost 0 bases, and 9 bases stayed unmatched. In nucleotides, the CDR3 is TGTGCCAGCAGCCCCGGACTAGCGGGAGGGAGTGCTAGCACAGATACGCAGTATTTT. Encoded protein: CASSPGLAGGSASTDTQYF.

The chain joins TRBV12-3 or TRBV12-4 to TRBJ2-1, with D maybe TRBD2 (7 bases). The CDR3 runs 16 residues. V was shortened by 0 bases and J by 9 bases, with 18 bases between the two germline ends. In DNA form, the CDR3 reads TGTGCCAGCAGTTTAGCAGAAGCGGGACCCAGGGGTGAGCAGTTCTTC. It codes for CASSLAEAGPRGEQFF.

This clonotype was counted only a few times. The V call is TRBV11-2, the J call TRBJ1-5; perhaps TRBD1 as D (5 bases). The V gene's germline CDR1 is SGHAT and CDR2 FQNNGV. Between the trimmed V and J ends, which lost 8 bases and 6 bases, there was a span of 11 bases. The CDR3 loop spans 12 amino acids. DNA of the CDR3: TGTGCCAGCTCCCACGGGGGTCAGCCCCAGCATTTT. It encodes CASSHGGQPQHF.

This clonotype was counted ten times or more. The chain employs TRBV7-8 and TRBJ1-5; D call uncertain. Germline loops: CDR1 SGHVS, CDR2 FQNEAQ. V was cut by 0 bases and J by 2 bases, with 5 bases left in between. CDR3 length: 14 residues. CDR3 in amino acids: CASSLARGNQPQHF. The DNA of the CDR3 is TGTGCCAGCAGCTTAGCGCGGGGCAATCAGCCCCAGCATTTT.